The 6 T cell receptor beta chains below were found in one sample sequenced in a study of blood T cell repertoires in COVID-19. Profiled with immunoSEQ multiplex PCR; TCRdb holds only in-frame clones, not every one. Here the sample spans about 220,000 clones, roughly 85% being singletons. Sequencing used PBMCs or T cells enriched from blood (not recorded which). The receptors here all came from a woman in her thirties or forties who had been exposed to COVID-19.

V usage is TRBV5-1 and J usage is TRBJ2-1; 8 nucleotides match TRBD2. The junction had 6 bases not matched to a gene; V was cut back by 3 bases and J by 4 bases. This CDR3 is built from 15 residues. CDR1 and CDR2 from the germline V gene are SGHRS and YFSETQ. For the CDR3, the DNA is TGCGCCAGCAGCTATATAGCGGGGTTATACAATGAGCAGTTCTTC. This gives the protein CASSYIAGLYNEQFF.

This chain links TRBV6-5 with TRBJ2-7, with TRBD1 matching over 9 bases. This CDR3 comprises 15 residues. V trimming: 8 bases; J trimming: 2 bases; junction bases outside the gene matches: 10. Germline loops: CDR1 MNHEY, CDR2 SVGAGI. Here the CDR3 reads CASAHRGTGTYEQYF. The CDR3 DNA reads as TGTGCCAGCGCTCATCGGGGGACAGGGACCTACGAGCAGTACTTC.

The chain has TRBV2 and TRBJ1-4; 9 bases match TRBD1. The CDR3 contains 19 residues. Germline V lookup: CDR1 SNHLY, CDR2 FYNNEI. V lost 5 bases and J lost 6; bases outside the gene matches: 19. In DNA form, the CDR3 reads TGTGCCAGCAGTACCCTAAAACAGGGGGCGGCTTATCCGGATGAAAAACTGTTTTTT. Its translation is CASSTLKQGAAYPDEKLFF.

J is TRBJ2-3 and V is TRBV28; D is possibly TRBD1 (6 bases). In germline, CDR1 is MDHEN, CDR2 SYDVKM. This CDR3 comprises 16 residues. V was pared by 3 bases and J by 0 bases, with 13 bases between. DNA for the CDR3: TGTGCCAGCAGTTTCCTGGGGGCCGGGAGCACAGATACGCAGTATTTT. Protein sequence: CASSFLGAGSTDTQYF. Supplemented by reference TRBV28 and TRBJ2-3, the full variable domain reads DVKVTQSSRYLVKRTGEKVFLECVQDMDHENMFWYRQDPGLGLRLIYFSYDVKMKEKGDIPEGYSVSREKKERFSLILESASTNQTSMYLCASSFLGAGSTDTQYFGPGTRLTVL.

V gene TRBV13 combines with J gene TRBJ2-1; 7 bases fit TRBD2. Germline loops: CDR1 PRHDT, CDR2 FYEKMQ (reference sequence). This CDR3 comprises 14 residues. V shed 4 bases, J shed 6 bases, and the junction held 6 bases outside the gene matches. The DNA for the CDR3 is TGTGCCAGCAGCTCCCAAAGGACTAGCAATGAGCAGTTCTTC. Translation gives CASSSQRTSNEQFF.

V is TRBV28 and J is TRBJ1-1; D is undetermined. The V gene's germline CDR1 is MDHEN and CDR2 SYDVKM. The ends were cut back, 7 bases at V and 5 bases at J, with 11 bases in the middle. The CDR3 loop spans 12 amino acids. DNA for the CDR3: TGTGCCAGCAATCCCTCAGGAACTGAAGCTTTCTTT. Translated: CASNPSGTEAFF.